This TCR beta chain was sequenced in a study of monozygotic twins with inflammatory bowel disease. Overall study findings and caveats: Twins with IBD were found to have lower TCRbeta diversity (inverse Simpson) than healthy co-twins.

TCRdb re-called the 5' RACE reads and gives one entry per CDR3 protein, without DNA. In all, the sample yields about 210,000 distinct CDR3 sequences. The CDR3 covers 13 residues. Germline lookup yields CDR1 MNHEY and CDR2 SMNVEV (reference sequence). Comment on this clonotype: Its matching antigen is unknown.

The receptor comes from a human donor with ulcerative colitis or Crohn's disease, or a healthy co-twin of an affected twin (not recorded which). V is TRBV27 and J is TRBJ2-3. Specimen: blood. CDR3 region: CASSLWGPDTQYF.